Sequencing of this TCR beta chain was carried out in a study of tumor and adjacent non-tumor tissue in lung cancer (dated by TCRdb to 2017 to 2018). Background on the whole study: Patients with adenocarcinoma (approximately 13), squamous cell carcinoma (2) and small cell lung cancer (1) were included in the cohort. The roughly 15 enrolled patients, of whom approximately 10 were men and 5 were women, were aged roughly 31 to 85 years and were diagnosed with TNM stage I to III disease. Sequencing generated a total of more than 95,000,000 productive TCRbeta reads, averaging roughly 4.2 million reads per sample. Bulk TCRbeta repertoires were compared between lung tumor tissue and matched distant non-tumor lung tissue obtained from fewer than 16 lung cancer patients. For each patient, one tumor sample and one normal lung sample were taken, giving approximately 30 paired specimens that underwent TCRbeta CDR3 sequencing.

Measured from the cysteine to the phenylalanine, the CDR3 is 13 residues long. The kept DNA is CDR3 alone, 39 bases in frame from the first base. V lost 8 bases and J lost 15 bases; the stretch between them is 22 bases long. Summary of the overall study and its limitations: Only about 14 patients were in the cohort, and the authors stated that larger samples and more detailed clinical data are needed. Significantly higher TCR diversity was found in younger patients, and higher tumor TCR diversity was associated with shorter overall and disease-free survival. Neither the sequencing platform nor unique molecular identifiers are named or mentioned anywhere in the methods. A significantly larger cumulative share of the repertoire was made up by the top 100 clones in normal lung than in tumor tissue. TCR diversity (inverse Simpson) was significantly higher in tumor than in normal lung tissue (approximately 440 vs 150, P = 0.0075, Mann-Whitney U test). Peripheral blood was not sequenced, so blood TCRbeta repertoires were not examined in the lung cancer patients of the study.

The library was prepared using multiplex PCR. Data came from an Illumina HiSeq 2500. Following protocols modified from ARM-PCR, the researchers constructed TCRbeta libraries through three rounds of nested PCR with primers (Table S4). PCR products of 200-500 bp were gel-excised and purified with the QIAquick gel extraction kit before sequencing. Turning to the authors' computational methods: Reads were cleaned using Trimmomatic, were merged into complete CDR3 sequences using FLASH, and were assigned to V(D)J germline segments using MiTCR. VDJtools was used to compute clonal diversity as the inverse Simpson's index. In-frame sequences without a premature stop codon were defined as productive reads. In TCRdb, the public reads were trimmed at Q25 with fastp and aligned with MiXCR, with productive beta chains retained. One record per CDR3 amino acid sequence lists the most common genes and DNA. TCRdb's processing, not the authors', yielded these V and J calls. This sample has around 140,000 distinct CDR3 sequences in its table, and around 61% of those were observed once. The top ten clones comprise 15% to 20% of the sample.

RNA was isolated from bulk unsorted tissue, and RNA quality was assessed with a NanoDrop ND-1000 and an Agilent 2100. All donors had newly diagnosed lung cancer, had not received prior chemotherapy, and were admitted for thoracic surgery in China between August and November 2014. Patients who had received previous radiotherapy or chemotherapy, or who had another concurrent cancer, were excluded from the study. Surgical tissue pieces of about 1-2.3 cm3 were preserved in RNAlater solution and stored at -80 °C until use. A remark on this clonotype: Its antigen remains undetermined. No quality values exist for individual bases; no much larger clone is one base distant.

The TCR sequence derives from a man between 60 and 75 years old with small cell lung cancer. The sequence links TRBV12-3 or TRBV12-4 to TRBJ2-2, and perhaps TRBD1 as D gene, on 5 matching bases. What was sequenced was lung tumor tissue. The nucleotide sequence is TGTGCCAGCGGGGCCTGGAACACCCGTGAGTTGTTTTTT. Its product reads: CASGAWNTRELFF.